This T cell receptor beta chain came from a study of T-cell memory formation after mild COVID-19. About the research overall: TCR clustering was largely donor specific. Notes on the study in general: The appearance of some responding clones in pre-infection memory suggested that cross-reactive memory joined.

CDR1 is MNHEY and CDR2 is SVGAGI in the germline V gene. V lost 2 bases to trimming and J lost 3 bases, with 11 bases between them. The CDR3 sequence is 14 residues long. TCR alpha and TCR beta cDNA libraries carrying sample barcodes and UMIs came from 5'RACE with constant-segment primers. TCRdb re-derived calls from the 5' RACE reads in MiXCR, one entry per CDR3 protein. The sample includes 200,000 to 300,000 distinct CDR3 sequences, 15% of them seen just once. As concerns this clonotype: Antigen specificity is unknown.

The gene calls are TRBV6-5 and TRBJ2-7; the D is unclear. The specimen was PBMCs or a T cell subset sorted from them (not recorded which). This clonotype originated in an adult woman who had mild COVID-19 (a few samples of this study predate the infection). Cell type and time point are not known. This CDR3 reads CASSYKRTGYEQYF. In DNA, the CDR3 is TGTGCCAGCAGTTACAAAAGGACGGGCTACGAGCAGTACTTC.